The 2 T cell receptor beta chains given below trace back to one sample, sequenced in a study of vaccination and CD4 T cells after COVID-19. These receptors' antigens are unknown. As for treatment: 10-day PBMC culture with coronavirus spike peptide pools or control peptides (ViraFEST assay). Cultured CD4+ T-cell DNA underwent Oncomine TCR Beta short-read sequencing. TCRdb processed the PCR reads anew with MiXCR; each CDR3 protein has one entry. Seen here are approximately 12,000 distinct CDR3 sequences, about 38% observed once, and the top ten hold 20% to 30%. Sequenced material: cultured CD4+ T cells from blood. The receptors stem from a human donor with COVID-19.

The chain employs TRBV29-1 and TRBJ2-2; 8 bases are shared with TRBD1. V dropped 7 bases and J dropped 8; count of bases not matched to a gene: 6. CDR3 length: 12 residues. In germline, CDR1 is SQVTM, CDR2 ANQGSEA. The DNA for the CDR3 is TGCAGCGGCCGACAGGGGCTAGGGGAGCTGTTTTTT. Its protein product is CSGRQGLGELFF.

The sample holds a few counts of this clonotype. The CDR3, as DNA: TGTGCCACCAGTGATTTAGGTGTTGGCTACACCTTC. This codes for CATSDLGVGYTF. The chain carries TRBV24-1 and TRBJ1-2; unclear D gene. V was cut by 1 base and J by 7 bases, with 6 bases left in between. The CDR3 covers 12 residues. Germline V gene lookup returns CDR1 KGHDR and CDR2 SFDVKD.